The rows below give T cell receptor beta chains drawn from one sample of a study of CD8 T cells in ankylosing spondylitis. Each CDR3 protein gets one entry after TCRdb re-called the 5' RACE reads with MiXCR. This table holds 250,000 to 350,000 distinct CDR3 sequences, roughly 20% found once. Sequenced: blood, either unsorted or a sorted T cell fraction (not recorded which). These receptors originate from a male donor with ankylosing spondylitis or in good health (not recorded which). The CDR3 runs from the conserved cysteine through the conserved F or W. The D gene is left open where the match is weak. Only some rows state a clone size, as once, few, many or a class for expanded clones.

clone_size: .
v_call: TRBV20-1
d_call: .
cdr3_length: 13
j_call: TRBJ2-1
cdr3_nt: TGCAGTGCTCAAGGGGACACCTACAATGAGCAGTTCTTC
cdr3_aa: CSAQGDTYNEQFF

clone_size: many
v_call: TRBV7-3
d_call: TRBD2
cdr3_length: 17
j_call: TRBJ2-3
cdr3_nt: TGTGCCAGCAGCCCCCGCCTAGCGGGGTCTAGCACAGATACGCAGTATTTT
cdr3_aa: CASSPRLAGSSTDTQYF

clone_size: .
v_call: TRBV4-2
d_call: .
cdr3_length: 15
j_call: TRBJ2-5
cdr3_nt: TGTGCCAGCAGCCAAGAGGTGGGAGTAGGGGAGACCCAGTACTTC
cdr3_aa: CASSQEVGVGETQYF

clone_size: .
v_call: TRBV12-3/TRBV12-4
d_call: TRBD2
cdr3_length: 15
j_call: TRBJ2-3
cdr3_nt: TGTGCCAGCAGTTTATATAGCGGGAGTGGCGATACGCAGTATTTT
cdr3_aa: CASSLYSGSGDTQYF

clone_size: .
v_call: TRBV9
d_call: .
cdr3_length: 16
j_call: TRBJ2-2
cdr3_nt: TGTGCCAGCAGCGCAGTTGGTGCAGGGGGGACCGGGGAGCTGTTTTTT
cdr3_aa: CASSAVGAGGTGELFF

clone_size: many
v_call: TRBV29-1
d_call: .
cdr3_length: 13
j_call: TRBJ1-3
cdr3_nt: TGCAGCATAGTCGGAGGGTCTGGAAACACCATATATTTT
cdr3_aa: CSIVGGSGNTIYF

clone_size: .
v_call: TRBV7-8
d_call: .
cdr3_length: 13
j_call: TRBJ2-5
cdr3_nt: TGTGCCAGCAGCCCGGACAGAAAAGAGACCCAGTACTTC
cdr3_aa: CASSPDRKETQYF

clone_size: many
v_call: TRBV6-1
d_call: TRBD1
cdr3_length: 15
j_call: TRBJ2-3
cdr3_nt: TGTGCCAGCAACGACGACAGGGCTAGCACAGATACGCAGTATTTT
cdr3_aa: CASNDDRASTDTQYF

clone_size: few
v_call: TRBV12-3/TRBV12-4
d_call: .
cdr3_length: 16
j_call: TRBJ2-5
cdr3_nt: TGTGCCAGCAGATATACCGGAGGGCTAGCTTCGGAGACCCAGTACTTC
cdr3_aa: CASRYTGGLASETQYF

clone_size: many
v_call: TRBV10-3
d_call: .
cdr3_length: 16
j_call: TRBJ2-1
cdr3_nt: TGTGCCATCAGTGACAGACACAGAACCAACGGGGATGAGCAGTTCTTC
cdr3_aa: CAISDRHRTNGDEQFF

clone_size: many
v_call: TRBV20-1
d_call: TRBD1
cdr3_length: 12
j_call: TRBJ1-1
cdr3_nt: TGCAGTGCTAACACAGGGGGCACTGAAGCTTTCTTT
cdr3_aa: CSANTGGTEAFF

clone_size: few
v_call: TRBV24-1
d_call: TRBD2
cdr3_length: 14
j_call: TRBJ2-1
cdr3_nt: TGTGCCACCAGTGAGGCGGGAGGCTACAATGAGCAGTTCTTC
cdr3_aa: CATSEAGGYNEQFF